One and the same sample provided the 7 T cell receptor beta chains below, sequenced in a study of control samples from healthy donors and cancer patients. TCRdb's copy holds only in-frame clones and misses some; the assay was immunoSEQ multiplex PCR. The sample contains some 150,000 clones, 93% of which appear only once. The sample taken for sequencing was blood. These receptors were obtained from a woman in her sixties or seventies in good health.

The rearrangement links TRBV18 to TRBJ1-6, with 7 bases that match TRBD1. This CDR3 is 18 amino acids long. Germline-derived CDR1 and CDR2 are KGHSH and LQKENI. The V segment lost 2 bases and the J segment 0 bases; nucleotides outside the gene matches: 7. In nucleotides, the CDR3 is TGTGCCAGCTCACCATCAGCACAGGGGAGCTCCTATAATTCACCCCTCCACTTT. Translating it yields CASSPSAQGSSYNSPLHF.

This chain uses TRBV15 with TRBJ1-2, with D possibly TRBD1 on 5 matching bases. This CDR3 region has 18 residues. V lost 0 bases and J lost 2, with 19 bases in between. The V gene's germline CDR1 is LNHNV and CDR2 YYDKDF (reference sequence). The CDR3 loop reads CATSRDIFTARGNYGYTF. CDR3 nucleotides: TGTGCCACCAGCAGAGATATATTCACTGCGAGGGGCAACTATGGCTACACCTTC. The full variable domain, in which reference TRBV15 and TRBJ1-2 provide the parts outside the CDR3, is DAMVIQNPRYQVTQFGKPVTLSCSQTLNHNVMYWYQQKSSQAPKLLFHYYDKDFNNEADTPDNFQSRRPNTSFCFLDIRSPGLGDTAMYLCATSRDIFTARGNYGYTFGSGTRLTVV.

The chain is built from TRBV7-3 and TRBJ2-5, with 9 bases lining up with TRBD2. The CDR3 spans 16 residues. Germline assignment: CDR1 SGHTA and CDR2 FQGTGA. The V and J ends lost 5 bases and 2 bases, in that order; junction bases with no gene match: 9. In DNA, the CDR3 is TGTGCCAGCAGCCGCGGGGGGGGCTCCAGTCAAGAGACCCAGTACTTC. Translated: CASSRGGGSSQETQYF.

The chain has TRBV5-6 and TRBJ1-5; 7 bases line up with TRBD1. Trimming cost V 6 bases and J 1 base; bases outside gene matches: 7. The germline gives CDR1 SGHDT, CDR2 YYEEEE. The CDR3 consists of 15 residues. CDR3 amino acids: CASKQGQVSNQPQHF. CDR3 in DNA: TGTGCCAGCAAACAAGGACAGGTGAGCAATCAGCCCCAGCATTTT.

J is TRBJ1-1 and V is TRBV19; no clear D. Germline V CDR1 and CDR2: LNHDA, SQIVND (reference sequence). This CDR3 spans 16 amino acids. The V and J ends lost 5 bases and 2 bases respectively, with 18 bases between them. For the CDR3, the DNA is TGTGCCAGTAGTCCTCTCTCCGCGGTACCTAACACTGAAGCTTTCTTT. Protein sequence: CASSPLSAVPNTEAFF. The variable domain in full, completed from reference TRBV19 and TRBJ1-1, reads DGGITQSPKYLFRKEGQNVTLSCEQNLNHDAMYWYRQDPGQGLRLIYYSQIVNDFQKGDIAEGYSVSREKKESFPLTVTSAQKNPTAFYLCASSPLSAVPNTEAFFGQGTRLTVV.

This chain connects TRBV3-1 (or the pseudogene TRBV3-2) to TRBJ1-3, with D tentatively TRBD1 (6 bases). V gave up 7 bases and J gave up 0 bases, with 16 bases separating them. Germline V CDR1 and CDR2: LGHDT, YNNKEL (reference sequence). This CDR3 spans 16 amino acids. The CDR3 is CASTLQGGYSGNTIYF. The DNA for the CDR3 is TGTGCCAGCACCCTACAGGGAGGCTACTCTGGAAACACCATATATTTT.

The V and J genes are TRBV29-1 and TRBJ1-5, with D perhaps matching TRBD1 (6 bases). V was pared by 6 bases and J by 4 bases, with 13 bases between. Germline loops: CDR1 SQVTM, CDR2 ANQGSEA. The CDR3 runs to 13 residues. The CDR3, as DNA: TGCAGCGTGGCCGGGGACATTAATCAGCCCCAGCATTTT. Translating gives CSVAGDINQPQHF.